This T cell receptor (beta chain) was profiled in a study of shared clonotypes between healthy human individuals. J lost 9 bases, V lost 3 bases, and 7 bases had no gene match. The CDR3 consists of 16 residues. Germline CDR1 SGDLS, CDR2 YYNGEE. Genomic DNA (from each subset) was split evenly across several immunoSEQ plates. Measured with immunoSEQ multiplex PCR; TCRdb has only the in-frame clones, and not every one. The table has under 600,000 clones, 75% to 80% seen once; the top ten hold around 12%. This TCR was recovered from a woman in her thirties or forties in good health. Some clones in this sample may be carry-over from other donors' samples. Sequencing was performed on PBMCs. The rearrangement uses TRBV9 and TRBJ2-1; TRBD2 aligns across 15 bases. Written as DNA, the CDR3 is TGTGCCAGCAGCGCGGGACTAGCGGGAGGAGGGAGTGAGCAGTTCTTC. Protein sequence: CASSAGLAGGGSEQFF.